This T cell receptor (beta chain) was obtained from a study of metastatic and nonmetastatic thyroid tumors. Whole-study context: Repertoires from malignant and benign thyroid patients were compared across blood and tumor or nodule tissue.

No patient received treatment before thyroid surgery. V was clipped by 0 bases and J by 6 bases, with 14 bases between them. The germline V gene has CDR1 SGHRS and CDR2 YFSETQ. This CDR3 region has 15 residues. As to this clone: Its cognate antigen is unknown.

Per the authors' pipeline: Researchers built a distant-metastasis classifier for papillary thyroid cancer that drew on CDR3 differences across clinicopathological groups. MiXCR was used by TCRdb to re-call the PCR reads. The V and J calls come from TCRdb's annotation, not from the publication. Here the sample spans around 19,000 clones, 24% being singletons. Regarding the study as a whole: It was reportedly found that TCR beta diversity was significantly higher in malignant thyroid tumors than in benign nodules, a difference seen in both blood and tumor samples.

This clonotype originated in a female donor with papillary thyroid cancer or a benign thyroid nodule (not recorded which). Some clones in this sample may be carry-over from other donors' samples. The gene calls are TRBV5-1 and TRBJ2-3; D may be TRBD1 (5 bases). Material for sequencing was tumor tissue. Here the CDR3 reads CASSLVYQGWDTQYF. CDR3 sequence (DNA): TGCGCCAGCAGCTTGGTTTATCAGGGATGGGATACGCAGTATTTT.